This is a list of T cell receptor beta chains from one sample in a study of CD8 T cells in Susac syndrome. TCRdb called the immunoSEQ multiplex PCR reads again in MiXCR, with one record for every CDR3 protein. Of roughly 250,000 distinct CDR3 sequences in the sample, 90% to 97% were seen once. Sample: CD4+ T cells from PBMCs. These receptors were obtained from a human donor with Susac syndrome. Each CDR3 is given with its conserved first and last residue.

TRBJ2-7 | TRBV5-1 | CASSTDSKSSYEQYF
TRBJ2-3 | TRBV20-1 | CSARPLAWRTQYF
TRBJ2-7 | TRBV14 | CASSHYTWGPEVYEQYF
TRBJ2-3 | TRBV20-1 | CSACLADSTDTQYF
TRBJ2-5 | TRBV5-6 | CASRQGFQETQYF
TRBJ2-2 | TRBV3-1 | CASSLGQGVIGELFF
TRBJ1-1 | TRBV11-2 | CASSTGPVEERAFF
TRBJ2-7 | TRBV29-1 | CSTMDRFLGEQYF
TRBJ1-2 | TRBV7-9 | CASSLQGDSGYTF
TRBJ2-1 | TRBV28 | CASSLPQGAIEQFF
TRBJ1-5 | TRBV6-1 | CASSPGSSGNQPQHF
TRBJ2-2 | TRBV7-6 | CASSLESAGELFF
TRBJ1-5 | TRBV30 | CAWSTGSPGLNQPQHF
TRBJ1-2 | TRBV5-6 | CASSLELSGDYGYTF
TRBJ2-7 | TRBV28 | CASSGLTGSYEQYF
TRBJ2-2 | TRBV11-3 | CASSWGQTTGGELFF
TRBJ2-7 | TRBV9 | CASSAGLAYEQYF
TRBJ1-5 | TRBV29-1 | CSVLSLDGAGQPQHF
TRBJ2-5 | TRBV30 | CAWGTGRQETQYF
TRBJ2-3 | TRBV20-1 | CSARGGSVQTDTQYF
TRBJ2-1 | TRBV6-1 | CASSPLWGLAANNEQFF
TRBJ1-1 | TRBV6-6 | CASSFGTIGDTEAFF